This record concerns one TCR beta chain sequence. V lost 2 bases to trimming and J lost 6 bases; unmatched junction nucleotides: 13. Germline loops: CDR1 MNHEY, CDR2 SMNVEV (reference sequence). CDR3 size: 18 residues. Per the authors' pipeline: Clinicopathological groups differed in CDR3, with these differences serving to build a distant-metastasis classifier for papillary thyroid cancer. With MiXCR, TCRdb called clones anew from the PCR reads. The V and J calls and clone size are TCRdb's, not the authors'. The table lists over 20,000 clones, roughly 12% of them singletons. The data originate from a study of metastatic and nonmetastatic thyroid tumors. Study-level background: Comparative analysis of repertoires was undertaken across blood and tumor or nodule tissue obtained from malignant and benign thyroid patients.

Ahead of thyroid surgery, no patient had received treatment of any kind. What was sequenced was blood. The genes are TRBV27 and TRBJ2-2, with TRBD1 matching over 9 bases. This sequence was found in a female donor with papillary thyroid cancer or a benign thyroid nodule (not recorded which). Some clones in this sample may be carry-over from other donors' samples. The CDR3 DNA reads as TGTGCCAGCAGTTTAAGGGGGGACAGGGAGAAATCGGCCGGGGAGCTGTTTTTT. Its protein is CASSLRGDREKSAGELFF.